The 17 T cell receptor beta chains listed next were all sequenced from one sample in a study of T-cell memory formation after mild COVID-19. TCRdb fed the 5' RACE reads into MiXCR, producing one record per CDR3 protein. This table has 250,000 to 300,000 distinct CDR3 sequences, about a sixth appearing once. Source material: PBMCs or a T cell subset sorted from them (not recorded which). These receptors were taken from a man younger than 35 who had mild COVID-19 (a few samples of this study predate the infection). Cell type and time point are not known.

This clonotype was detected only a few times. V is TRBV2 and J is TRBJ2-1, with 7 bases fitting TRBD2. Germline CDR1 and CDR2: SNHLY and FYNNEI. The CDR3 is 15 residues long. Trimming removed 4 bases from V and 5 bases from J; junction bases left unmatched: 8. The DNA of the CDR3 is TGTGCCAGCAGTGTTTGGGCAGGGAGGGACAATGAGCAGTTCTTC. As protein: CASSVWAGRDNEQFF.

The chain employs TRBV11-3 and TRBJ2-2; 8 nucleotides line up with TRBD1. The CDR3 length is 17 residues. Losses at the gene ends were 8 bases for V and 4 bases for J; bases not matched to a gene: 15. Germline CDR1 SGHNT, CDR2 YENEEA. CDR3 DNA: TGTGCCAGCTCATCACCCCGTGACAGGGGAGGCACCGGGGAGCTGTTTTTT. Encoded protein: CASSSPRDRGGTGELFF.

This clonotype was detected only a few times. The rearrangement uses TRBV6-2 or TRBV6-3 and TRBJ2-3; 8 positions agree with TRBD2. Germline CDR1 is MNHEY and CDR2 is SVGEGT. This CDR3 comprises 16 residues. CDR3 protein: CAGAASGLISTDTQYF. For the CDR3, the DNA is TGTGCGGGGGCTGCTAGCGGGCTGATTAGCACAGATACGCAGTATTTT.

The V gene is TRBV6-4, the J gene TRBJ2-7; D is perhaps TRBD2 (7 bases). CDR1 and CDR2 (germline): MRHNA, SNTAGT. Trimming took off 2 bases at V and 1 base at J, with 15 bases between the two ends. The CDR3 loop spans 16 amino acids. DNA of the CDR3: TGTGCCAGCAGTGACGGTAGGACAGCGGGATCCTACGAGCAGTACGTC. It translates to CASSDGRTAGSYEQYV.

A few counts support this clonotype. The chain joins TRBV10-3 to TRBJ1-2; D might be TRBD1 (5 bases). Germline V gene lookup returns CDR1 ENHRY and CDR2 SYGVKD. The CDR3 has 14 residues. Trimming removed 8 bases from V and 0 bases from J, with 13 bases in between. CDR3 sequence reads: CAISWDGSNYGYTF. In nucleotides, the CDR3 is TGTGCCATCTCCTGGGACGGATCTAACTATGGCTACACCTTC.

V and J are TRBV5-1 and TRBJ2-5; possibly TRBD1 or TRBD2 for D (5 bases each). Trimming cost V 6 bases and J 2 bases, with 17 bases left between them. CDR1 is SGHRS and CDR2 is YFSETQ in the germline V gene. This CDR3 comprises 15 residues. CDR3 sequence (DNA): TGCGCCAGCACCCGCCCCGGGACGGTGCAAGAGACCCAGTACTTC. Translating gives CASTRPGTVQETQYF.

The rearrangement joins TRBV10-3 to TRBJ1-1; D uncertain. This CDR3 region has 15 residues. The germline V gene encodes CDR1 ENHRY and CDR2 SYGVKD. Between the trimmed V and J ends, which lost 0 bases and 4 bases, there was a span of 12 bases. The CDR3 loop is CAISESRVAGTEAFF. The CDR3 coding sequence is TGTGCCATCAGTGAGTCAAGGGTCGCTGGCACTGAAGCTTTCTTT.

The chain couples TRBV4-1 to TRBJ2-7; TRBD1 agrees at 9 bases. The CDR3 is 15 amino acids. Per germline, CDR1 MGHRA and CDR2 YSYEKL. Losses at the gene ends were 4 bases for V and 0 bases for J; bases not matched to a gene: 4. Here the CDR3 DNA reads TGCGCCAGCAGCCGTGACAGGGGGAGCTCCTACGAGCAGTACTTC. This encodes CASSRDRGSSYEQYF.

This clonotype was counted a few times. The chain combines TRBV7-2 with TRBJ2-1, with D tentatively TRBD1 or TRBD2 (5 bases each). The germline V gene has CDR1 SGHTA and CDR2 FQGNSA. Trimming removed 4 bases at V and 4 bases at J, with 20 bases between. The length of the CDR3 is 17 residues. DNA for the CDR3: TGTGCCAGCAGCTCCTTCGGCCCCGGGACGGGGTACAATGAGCAGTTCTTC. This gives the protein CASSSFGPGTGYNEQFF.

V and J are TRBV10-3 and TRBJ2-7; a possible D gene is TRBD1 (5 bases). CDR1 and CDR2 from the germline V gene are ENHRY and SYGVKD. The CDR3 spans 13 residues. Trimming removed 7 bases at V and 2 bases at J, with 12 bases between. Here the CDR3 DNA reads TGTGCCATCAACCCGACAGTGACCTACGAGCAGTACGTC. It yields the protein CAINPTVTYEQYV.

This clonotype turned up a few times. The chain joins TRBV7-2 to TRBJ1-2; D gene uncertain. Germline loops: CDR1 SGHTA, CDR2 FQGNSA. Trimming pared 6 bases from V and 7 bases from J, leaving 15 bases between. The length of the CDR3 is 13 residues. This chain's CDR3 is CASRDLESSGYTF. CDR3 nucleotide sequence: TGTGCCAGCAGAGACCTCGAGAGCTCTGGCTACACCTTC.

This clonotype was counted a few times. The chain has TRBV19 and TRBJ1-5; D is undetermined. Germline V gene lookup returns CDR1 LNHDA and CDR2 SQIVND (reference sequence). V shed 3 bases and J shed 4 bases, with 10 bases lying between them. This CDR3 contains 14 residues. The DNA of the CDR3 is TGTGCCAGTAGTATCCGGGTCTCTAATCAGCCCCAGCATTTT. Translated, it gives CASSIRVSNQPQHF. Combining the CDR3 with reference TRBV19 and TRBJ1-5 gives the whole variable domain DGGITQSPKYLFRKEGQNVTLSCEQNLNHDAMYWYRQDPGQGLRLIYYSQIVNDFQKGDIAEGYSVSREKKESFPLTVTSAQKNPTAFYLCASSIRVSNQPQHFGDGTRLSIL.

This clonotype was picked up a small number of times. V gene TRBV20-1 combines with J gene TRBJ2-5, with D tentatively TRBD1 or TRBD2 (5 bases each). Germline V gene sequence: CDR1 DFQATT, CDR2 SNEGSKA (reference sequence). This CDR3 has 13 residues. V lost 6 bases, J lost 10 bases, and 21 bases lay in between. The CDR3 reads CSARGGRVWDQYF. CDR3 DNA sequence: TGCAGTGCCCGGGGCGGGCGAGTGTGGGACCAGTACTTC.

The chain has TRBV6-1 and TRBJ1-3; no reliable D call. CDR1 and CDR2 from the germline V gene are MNHNS and SASEGT. This CDR3 spans 15 amino acids. The V end was cut by 0 bases, the J end by 2 bases, with 8 bases between. The CDR3 DNA is TGTGCCAGCAGTGAAGCGCCCTTGGCTGGAAACACCATATATTTT. Its translation: CASSEAPLAGNTIYF.

The rearrangement joins TRBV27 to TRBJ2-2; D possibly corresponds to TRBD1 (6 bases). The V gene's germline CDR1 is MNHEY and CDR2 SMNVEV (reference sequence). CDR3 length equals 14 residues. Trimming took off 8 bases at V and 2 bases at J, with 12 bases between the two ends. The chain's CDR3 is CASSLDSNTGELFF. For the CDR3, the DNA is TGTGCCAGCTCGTTGGACAGCAACACCGGGGAGCTGTTTTTT.

This clonotype came up many times. Because the CDR3 is missing its conserved closing phenylalanine or tryptophan, this is likely a read error. Because the CDR3's place on the DNA is in doubt, the DNA is left out and the CDR3 is given as listed by TCRdb. This chain links TRBV20-1 with TRBJ2-1; the table's D gene call, TRBD2, was not cross checked with the DNA. The germline V gene encodes CDR1 DFQATT and CDR2 SNEGSKA (reference sequence). The CDR3 spans 13 amino acids, including both terminal residues. The CDR3 protein is CSASLPHLAGGLL.

The chain carries TRBV20-1 and TRBJ1-2; D might be TRBD1 (5 bases). Trimming took 2 bases from V and 7 from J, leaving 20 bases between them. The CDR3 length is 15 residues. CDR1 is DFQATT, CDR2 SNEGSKA, per germline (reference sequence). CDR3 bases: TGCAGTGCTAGACCCGCTCTGACGGGGGGGGGTGGCTACACCTTC. This sequence encodes CSARPALTGGGGYTF.